The 30 T cell receptor beta chains reported below all come from one sample, sequenced in a study of tumor and adjacent non-tumor tissue in lung cancer. RNA was extracted from bulk tissue without any cell sorting. The library came from three nested PCR rounds adapted from ARM-PCR protocols. TCRdb re-analysed the multiplex PCR reads in MiXCR, keeping a single row per CDR3 protein. This table holds around 66,000 distinct CDR3 sequences, 73% found once. Sequencing input: lung tumor tissue. Receptors were obtained from a man between 60 and 75 years old with non-small cell lung cancer.

With respect to this clonotype: The junction shows a germline mismatch at one end, possibly a read error. The chain has TRBV7-8 and TRBJ1-2; perhaps TRBD1 as D (5 bases). Per the germline V gene, CDR1 is SGHVS and CDR2 is FQNEAQ. The CDR3 sequence is 16 residues long. The CDR3 sequence: CASSLQTVTSFYGYTF. As DNA, the CDR3 is TGTGCCAGCAGCTTGCAGACAGTGACTTCCTTCTATGGATACACCTTC.

Note on this clonotype: The conserved final phenylalanine or tryptophan is absent from the CDR3, which likely points to a read error. No DNA is shown, since the ends of the CDR3 on it are uncertain; the CDR3 is the one TCRdb lists. The genes are TRBV7-8 and TRBJ1-1; the DNA was not used to check the table's D call, TRBD1. CDR1 SGHVS and CDR2 FQNEAQ come from the germline V gene. The CDR3 is 13 amino acids long, termini counted. The CDR3 sequence is CASSPSPRVIDFY.

About this clonotype: A read error is likely, as this CDR3 ends without the conserved phenylalanine or tryptophan. The DNA is left out, because the CDR3 cannot be placed on it with certainty; the CDR3 is given as TCRdb lists it. CDR3 amino acids: CASSYRRDSGHYL. The rearrangement links TRBV6-5 to TRBJ2-7; the table calls TRBD1, which could not be checked here. The CDR3 region is 13 residues in length, termini included. Germline loops: CDR1 MNHEY, CDR2 SVGAGI.

This chain links TRBV6-2 or TRBV6-3 with TRBJ2-1; D ambiguous. The germline V gene encodes CDR1 MNHEY and CDR2 SVGEGT. The CDR3 sequence is 12 residues long. Trimming took off 9 bases at V and 8 bases at J, with 14 bases between the two ends. Written as DNA, the CDR3 is TGTGCCAGTGCCGACATGGCGCATGAGCAGTTCTTC. Its translation is CASADMAHEQFF.

In this sample, this clonotype turned up many times. A much larger clone is a single base away; this may be a read error. DNA of the CDR3: TGCGCCAGCAGGTACAGGGCTGGGAATGAAGCTTTCTTT. Amino acid sequence: CASRYRAGNEAFF. The rearrangement links TRBV10-2 to TRBJ1-1, with D possibly TRBD1 on 6 matching bases. The germline gives CDR1 WSHSY, CDR2 SAAADI. The CDR3 is 13 amino acids. The V end lost 6 bases, the J end lost 7 bases, and 15 bases lay between the germline ends.

Worth noting for this clonotype: This CDR3 fails to terminate in the conserved phenylalanine or tryptophan, so it likely reflects a read error. The chain employs TRBV20-1 and TRBJ2-1; 11 bases agree with TRBD2. V dropped 6 bases and J dropped 8; count of bases not matched to a gene: 12. The CDR3 has 15 residues. Germline CDR1 is DFQATT and CDR2 is SNEGSKA (reference sequence). CDR3 sequence reads: CSAGTIAGGHHEQFL. CDR3 in DNA: TGCAGTGCCGGAACTATAGCGGGAGGGCACCATGAGCAGTTCCTC.

This clonotype was counted once. The chain joins TRBV6-6 to TRBJ2-4; D gene ambiguous. This CDR3 spans 14 amino acids. V lost 5 bases to trimming and J lost 6 bases, with 14 bases between them. Germline V lookup: CDR1 MNHNY, CDR2 SVGAGI (reference sequence). The CDR3 sequence is CASSGVEGRNIQYF. The DNA for the CDR3 is TGTGCCAGCAGTGGCGTTGAAGGCAGAAACATTCAGTACTTC.

On this clonotype: The junction does not match germline at one end; this may be a read error. V and J are TRBV5-5 and TRBJ2-1; D unclear. The length of the CDR3 is 17 residues. Per germline, CDR1 SGHKS and CDR2 YYEKEE (reference sequence). CDR3 in DNA: TGTGCCAGCAGCTTGTCGGCCGGATGGAGCTCCTACAATGAACAGTTCTTC. This translates into CASSLSAGWSSYNEQFF.

With regard to this clonotype: Germline is not matched at one junction end, which may reflect a read error. The chain joins TRBV20-1 to TRBJ2-5; D perhaps matches TRBD2 (5 bases). The CDR3 runs to 13 residues. From germline, CDR1 is DFQATT and CDR2 SNEGSKA (reference sequence). CDR3 DNA: TGCAATGCTATAGTTTTAACTAGTGAGACCCAGTACTTC. It translates to CNAIVLTSETQYF.

With respect to this clonotype: A junction boundary mismatches the germline segment, possibly from a read error. This chain uses TRBV5-5 with TRBJ1-1, with D possibly matching TRBD1 (5 bases). CDR3 length equals 13 residues. Germline lookup yields CDR1 SGHKS and CDR2 YYEKEE (reference sequence). The CDR3 here is CANSPGPACEAFF. The CDR3 region has the DNA TGTGCCAACAGCCCGGGACCCGCGTGTGAAGCTTTCTTT.

Concerning this clonotype itself: One end of the junction varies from germline; a read error may be responsible. V usage is TRBV20-1 and J usage is TRBJ2-7; TRBD1 agrees at 8 bases. CDR1 and CDR2 (germline): DFQATT, SNEGSKA (reference sequence). There are 13 residues in the CDR3. The DNA for the CDR3 is TGCAGTGATATTCGACAGGGGTCCTACGAGCAGTACTTT. Protein: CSDIRQGSYEQYF.

There are a few counts of this clonotype. A much larger clone sits a single nucleotide away, making a read error possible. This rearrangement joins TRBV6-5 to TRBJ2-7; unclear D gene. The CDR3 sequence is 11 residues long. Germline-derived CDR1 and CDR2 are MNHEY and SVGAGI. DNA of the CDR3: TGTGTCAGCAGTCCGCACTACGAGCAGTACTTC. Its protein product is CVSSPHYEQYF.

The chain combines TRBV20-1 with TRBJ1-2; D not certain. CDR3 length equals 11 residues. V lost 2 bases and J 8 bases, leaving 9 bases between the germline ends. In germline, CDR1 is DFQATT, CDR2 SNEGSKA (reference sequence). For the CDR3, the DNA is TGCAGTGCTAGAATCGGCCCGGGCTACACCTTC. This translates into CSARIGPGYTF.

In this sample, this clonotype turned up a few times. This clone may be a read error of a much larger clone one base away. The chain links TRBV20-1 to TRBJ1-1; the match to TRBD1 covers 7 bases. This CDR3 has 15 amino acids. CDR1 and CDR2 from the germline V gene are DFQATT and SNEGSKA (reference sequence). The CDR3, as DNA: TGCAGTGCCCATCCCTTCGACAGGGTGAACAATGAAGCTTTCTTT. Translated: CSAHPFDRVNNEAFF.

As regards this clonotype: An end of the junction does not agree with germline; a read error may underlie this. V and J are TRBV6-1 and TRBJ1-2; a possible D gene is TRBD1 (5 bases). The length of the CDR3 is 13 residues. Germline values: CDR1 MNHNS, CDR2 SASEGT. Here the CDR3 DNA reads TGTGCCAGCAGTGAAGGACAGCACTATGGATACACCTTC. It translates to CASSEGQHYGYTF.

This clonotype was seen many times. The chain recombines TRBV6-1 with TRBJ1-5; no firm D call. CDR3 length: 14 residues. The germline V and J ends were trimmed by 0 bases and 4 bases, with 7 bases remaining between them. CDR1 is MNHNS, CDR2 SASEGT, per germline. CDR3 region: CASSEAGGNQPQHF. The CDR3 coding sequence is TGTGCCAGCAGTGAAGCTGGAGGGAATCAGCCCCAGCATTTT.

A word on this clonotype: The CDR3 carries no conserved terminal phenylalanine or tryptophan, so it likely arises from a read error. The J gene is TRBJ2-2, the V gene TRBV10-3; a possible D gene is TRBD1 (5 bases). The CDR3 runs 15 residues. Germline V gene data show CDR1 as ENHRY and CDR2 as SYGVKD. The CDR3 bases are TGTGCCACCTCGGACAAAATATCGAACACTGGGGAGCTGTTTTAT. Amino acids: CATSDKISNTGELFY.

A remark on this clonotype: A junction end diverges from the germline sequence, so it may reflect a read error. The chain recombines TRBV20-1 with TRBJ1-1; TRBD1 is a possible D gene (6 bases). CDR1 DFQATT and CDR2 SNEGSKA come from the germline V gene (reference sequence). The CDR3 consists of 17 residues. The CDR3: CSIREVLDSTMNTEAFF. The CDR3 DNA follows: TGCAGTATTAGAGAGGTTCTGGACAGCACCATGAACACTGAAGCCTTCTTT.

Details on this clonotype: The final CDR3 position lacks the conserved phenylalanine or tryptophan, pointing to a likely read error. CDR3 loop: CASSAYDEQFL. The CDR3 nucleotides read TGCGCCAGCAGTGCGTACGATGAGCAGTTCCTC. The V gene is TRBV6-1, the J gene TRBJ2-1; no firm D call. The CDR3 has 11 amino acids. CDR1 is MNHNS, CDR2 SASEGT, per germline.

The sample holds many counts of this clonotype. This chain uses TRBV20-1 with TRBJ2-7; D may be TRBD1 or TRBD2 (6 bases each). Trimming pared 0 bases from V and 3 bases from J, leaving 15 bases between. The CDR3 totals 15 residues. The germline gives CDR1 DFQATT, CDR2 SNEGSKA (reference sequence). CDR3 nucleotides: TGCAGTGCTAGAGATGACAGGACCGGGGGCTACGAGCAGTACTTC. Its protein is CSARDDRTGGYEQYF.

The chain carries TRBV28 and TRBJ2-7, with 14 bases fitting TRBD2. Trimming at V came to 7 bases and at J to 2 bases, leaving 13 bases not matched to a gene. The CDR3 is made up of 18 amino acids. CDR1 and CDR2 from the germline V gene are MDHEN and SYDVKM. CDR3 amino acids: CASKVPGTSGRGAYEQYF. For the CDR3, the DNA is TGTGCCAGCAAGGTTCCTGGGACTAGCGGGAGAGGGGCCTACGAGCAGTACTTC.

This clonotype was counted ten times or more. At one of its ends the junction is not consistent with the germline gene, which may arise from a read error. The rearrangement joins TRBV20-1 to TRBJ1-1; D remains unclear. The CDR3 runs 14 residues. Per germline, CDR1 DFQATT and CDR2 SNEGSKA (reference sequence). CDR3 loop: CGARDGQGTNEAFF. CDR3 nucleotide sequence: TGCGGTGCTAGAGACGGGCAAGGTACAAATGAAGCTTTCTTT.

A remark on this clonotype: One end of the junction varies from germline; a read error may be responsible. The genes are TRBV12-3 or TRBV12-4 and TRBJ1-2, with D unresolved. This CDR3 is 13 amino acids long. The CDR3 nucleotides read TGTGCCAACAGTTTTGGGAACGGCTATGGCTACGCCTTC. It translates to CANSFGNGYGYAF.

On this clonotype: At one boundary the junction diverges from the germline segment, which might be a read error. The chain carries TRBV20-1 and TRBJ2-1; D not certain. The germline V gene has CDR1 DFQATT and CDR2 SNEGSKA (reference sequence). This CDR3 region has 14 residues. CDR3 DNA sequence: TGCGGTGCTAGTGTCCTGAGCTCCAACAATGAGCAGTTCTTC. Translated, it gives CGASVLSSNNEQFF.

The CDR3 DNA is TGTGCCAGCAGTCATAGCGGTGCATACAATGAGCAGTTCTTC. Translation gives CASSHSGAYNEQFF. This chain links TRBV28 with TRBJ2-1; perhaps TRBD2 as D (6 bases). This CDR3 has 14 residues. Trimming took off 5 bases at V and 4 bases at J, with 12 bases between the two ends. Per the germline V gene, CDR1 is MDHEN and CDR2 is SYDVKM.

About this clonotype itself: A much larger clone differs from this one at a single base, so this may be a read error. The rearrangement links TRBV7-9 to TRBJ2-5; the match to TRBD2 covers 10 bases. The CDR3 totals 16 residues. The trim removed 2 bases at V and 5 bases at J, leaving 8 bases unmatched. The V gene's germline CDR1 is SEHNR and CDR2 FQNEAQ (reference sequence). CDR3 in DNA: TGTGCCAGCAGCTTAAAAAGCGGGAGGGTCCTGGAGACCCAGTACTTC. Its translation is CASSLKSGRVLETQYF. The full variable domain, its missing parts supplied by reference TRBV7-9 and TRBJ2-5, is DTGVSQNPRHKITKRGQNVTFRCDPISEHNRLYWYRQTLGQGPEFLTYFQNEAQLEKSRLLSDRFSAERPKGSFSTLEIQRTEQGDSAMYLCASSLKSGRVLETQYFGPGTRLLVL.

At least ten counts were recorded for this clonotype. The chain couples TRBV6-1 to TRBJ2-3; TRBD1 aligns across 8 bases. J lost 4 bases, V lost 6 bases, and 6 bases had no gene match. The germline V gene has CDR1 MNHNS and CDR2 SASEGT. The CDR3 contains 14 residues. CDR3 DNA sequence: TGTGCCAGCAGACCGGACAGGGTATCAGATACGCAGTATTTT. Amino acids: CASRPDRVSDTQYF.

A word on this clonotype: At one end the junction does not follow the germline gene, possibly because of a read error. The J gene is TRBJ1-1, the V gene TRBV6-1, with a tentative D call TRBD1 (6 bases). Germline V lookup: CDR1 MNHNS, CDR2 SASEGT. This CDR3 spans 12 amino acids. In nucleotides, the CDR3 is TGTGACAGCAGCCGGACAGCCACTGACGCTTTCTTT. Translated: CDSSRTATDAFF.

As for this clonotype: The junction shows a germline mismatch at one end, possibly a read error. The chain links TRBV5-5 to TRBJ2-1; possibly TRBD2 for D (6 bases). The CDR3 covers 14 residues. Germline V gene sequence: CDR1 SGHKS, CDR2 YYEKEE (reference sequence). The chain's CDR3 is CASRLGLPTWEQFF. CDR3 sequence (DNA): TGTGCCAGCAGATTGGGACTTCCGACGTGGGAGCAGTTCTTC.

On this clonotype: A read error may produce the germline difference seen at one junction end. For the CDR3, the DNA is TGTGCCAGCAGTTACCGGACTAGCGGGTCAGATAGGCAGTATTTT. This codes for CASSYRTSGSDRQYF. The V call is TRBV6-2 or TRBV6-3, the J call TRBJ2-3, with 11 positions matching TRBD2. CDR3 length: 15 residues. Germline V CDR1 and CDR2: MNHEY, SVGEGT.